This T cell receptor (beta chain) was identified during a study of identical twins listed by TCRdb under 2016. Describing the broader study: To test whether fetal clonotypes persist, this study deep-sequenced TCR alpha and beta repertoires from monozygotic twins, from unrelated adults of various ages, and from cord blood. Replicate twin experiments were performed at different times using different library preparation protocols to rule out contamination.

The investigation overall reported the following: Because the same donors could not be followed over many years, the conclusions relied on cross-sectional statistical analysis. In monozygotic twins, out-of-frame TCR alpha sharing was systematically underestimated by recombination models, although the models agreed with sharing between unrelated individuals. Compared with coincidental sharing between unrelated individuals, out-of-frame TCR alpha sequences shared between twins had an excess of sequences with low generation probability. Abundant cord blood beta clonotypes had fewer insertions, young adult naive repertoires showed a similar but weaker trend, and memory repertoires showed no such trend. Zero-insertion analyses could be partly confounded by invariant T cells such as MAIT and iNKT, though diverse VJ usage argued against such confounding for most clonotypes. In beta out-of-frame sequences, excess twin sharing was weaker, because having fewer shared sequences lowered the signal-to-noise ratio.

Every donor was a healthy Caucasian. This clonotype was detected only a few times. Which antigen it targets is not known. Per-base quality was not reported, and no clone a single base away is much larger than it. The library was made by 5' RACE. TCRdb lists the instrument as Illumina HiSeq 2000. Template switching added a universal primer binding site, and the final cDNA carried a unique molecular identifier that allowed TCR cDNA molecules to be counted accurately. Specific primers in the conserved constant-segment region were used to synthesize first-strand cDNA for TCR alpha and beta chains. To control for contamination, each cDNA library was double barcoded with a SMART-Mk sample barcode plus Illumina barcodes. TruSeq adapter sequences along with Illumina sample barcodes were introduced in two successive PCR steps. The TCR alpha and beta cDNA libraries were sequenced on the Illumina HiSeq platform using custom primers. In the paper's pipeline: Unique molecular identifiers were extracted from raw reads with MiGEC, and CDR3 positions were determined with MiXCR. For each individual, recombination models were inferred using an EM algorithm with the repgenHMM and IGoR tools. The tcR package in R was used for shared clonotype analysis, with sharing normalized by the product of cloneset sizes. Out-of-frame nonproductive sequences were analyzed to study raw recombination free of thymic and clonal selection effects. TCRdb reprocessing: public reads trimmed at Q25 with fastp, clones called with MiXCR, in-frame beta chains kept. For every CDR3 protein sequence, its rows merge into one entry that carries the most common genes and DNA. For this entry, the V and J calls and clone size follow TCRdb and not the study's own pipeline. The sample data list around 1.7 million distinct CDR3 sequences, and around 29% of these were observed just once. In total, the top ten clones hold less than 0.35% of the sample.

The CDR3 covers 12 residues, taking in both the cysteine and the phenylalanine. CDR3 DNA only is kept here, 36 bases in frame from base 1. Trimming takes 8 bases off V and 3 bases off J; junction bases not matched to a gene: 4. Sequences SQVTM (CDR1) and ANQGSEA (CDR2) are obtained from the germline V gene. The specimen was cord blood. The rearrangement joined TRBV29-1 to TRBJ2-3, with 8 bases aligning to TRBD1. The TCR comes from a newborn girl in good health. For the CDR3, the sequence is CSHGQGTDTQYF. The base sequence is TGCAGCCACGGACAGGGAACAGATACGCAGTATTTT.